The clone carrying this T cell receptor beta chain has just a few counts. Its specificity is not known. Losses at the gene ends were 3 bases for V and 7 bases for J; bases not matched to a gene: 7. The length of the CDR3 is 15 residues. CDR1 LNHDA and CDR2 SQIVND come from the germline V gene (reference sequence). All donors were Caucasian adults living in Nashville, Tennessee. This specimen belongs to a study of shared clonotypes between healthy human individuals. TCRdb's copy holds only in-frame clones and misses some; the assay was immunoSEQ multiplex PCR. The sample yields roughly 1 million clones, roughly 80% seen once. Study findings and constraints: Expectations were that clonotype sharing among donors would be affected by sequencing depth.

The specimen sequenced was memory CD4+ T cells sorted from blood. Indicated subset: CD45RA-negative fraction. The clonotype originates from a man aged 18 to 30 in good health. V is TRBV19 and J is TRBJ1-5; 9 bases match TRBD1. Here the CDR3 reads CASSMRGQGGQPQHF. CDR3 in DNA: TGTGCCAGTAGTATGAGGGGACAGGGAGGCCAGCCCCAGCATTTT.